These T cell receptor beta chains were read from a single sample in a study of shared clonotypes between healthy human individuals. Profiled with immunoSEQ multiplex PCR; TCRdb holds only in-frame clones, not every one. The sample holds about 1.1 million clones, around 77% seen once. The material sequenced was memory CD4+ T cells from PBMCs. The receptors derive from a man aged 18-30 years in good health. Some clones in this sample may be carry-over from other donors' samples. Both conserved end residues are part of each CDR3. Fields, in order: V gene, J gene, D gene, CDR3 length, clone size, CDR3 protein, CDR3 DNA. A D gene is named only where the DNA matches it firmly. A clone size is listed for some rows: how often the clone was seen (once, few, many), or a class if it is expanded.

V gene: TRBV5-1; J gene: TRBJ2-2; D gene: -; CDR3 length: 14; clone size: -; CDR3 protein: CASRYLADTGELFF; CDR3 DNA: TGCGCCAGCAGATACCTAGCAGACACCGGGGAGCTGTTTTTT
V gene: TRBV28; J gene: TRBJ2-5; D gene: -; CDR3 length: 11; clone size: few; CDR3 protein: CASSATGRQYF; CDR3 DNA: TGTGCCAGCAGTGCCACAGGGAGGCAGTACTTC
V gene: TRBV5-1; J gene: TRBJ2-1; D gene: -; CDR3 length: 13; clone size: -; CDR3 protein: CASGRESYNEQFF; CDR3 DNA: TGCGCCAGCGGGCGGGAATCCTACAATGAGCAGTTCTTC
V gene: TRBV28; J gene: TRBJ2-5; D gene: TRBD1; CDR3 length: 14; clone size: -; CDR3 protein: CATYGQGGRETQYF; CDR3 DNA: TGTGCCACTTACGGACAGGGCGGTCGGGAGACCCAGTACTTC
V gene: TRBV15; J gene: TRBJ1-3; D gene: TRBD1; CDR3 length: 15; clone size: -; CDR3 protein: CATSLSGTGAVTIYF; CDR3 DNA: TGTGCCACCAGCCTATCCGGGACAGGGGCAGTCACCATATATTTT
V gene: TRBV5-1; J gene: TRBJ1-4; D gene: -; CDR3 length: 14; clone size: few; CDR3 protein: CASSLGQGSEKLFF; CDR3 DNA: TGCGCCAGCAGCTTGGGGCAGGGGTCGGAAAAACTGTTTTTT
V gene: TRBV19; J gene: TRBJ2-2; D gene: TRBD1; CDR3 length: 14; clone size: -; CDR3 protein: CASNPTGDTGELFF; CDR3 DNA: TGTGCCAGTAACCCGACAGGGGACACCGGGGAGCTGTTTTTT
V gene: TRBV7-9; J gene: TRBJ2-1; D gene: TRBD2; CDR3 length: 16; clone size: -; CDR3 protein: CASSSTAGVAYNEQFF; CDR3 DNA: TGTGCCAGCAGCTCTACAGCGGGAGTAGCCTACAATGAGCAGTTCTTC
V gene: TRBV27; J gene: TRBJ2-1; D gene: TRBD2; CDR3 length: 17; clone size: -; CDR3 protein: CASRVGGSSGASAGQFF; CDR3 DNA: TGTGCCAGCAGGGTGGGTGGGTCTAGCGGAGCCAGTGCTGGGCAGTTCTTC
V gene: TRBV2; J gene: TRBJ1-1; D gene: -; CDR3 length: 14; clone size: few; CDR3 protein: CASSEVGRNTEAFF; CDR3 DNA: TGTGCCAGCAGTGAGGTCGGGCGGAACACTGAAGCTTTCTTT
V gene: TRBV6-5; J gene: TRBJ1-2; D gene: -; CDR3 length: 15; clone size: -; CDR3 protein: CASSYSTTQTYGYTF; CDR3 DNA: TGTGCCAGCAGTTACAGTACGACTCAAACATATGGCTACACCTTC
V gene: TRBV5-4; J gene: TRBJ2-5; D gene: -; CDR3 length: 15; clone size: -; CDR3 protein: CASSPSTRHQETQYF; CDR3 DNA: TGTGCCAGCAGCCCCTCAACTAGACACCAAGAGACCCAGTACTTC
V gene: TRBV6-1; J gene: TRBJ2-3; D gene: -; CDR3 length: 12; clone size: once; CDR3 protein: CASVQSTDTQYF; CDR3 DNA: TGTGCCAGCGTACAGAGCACAGATACGCAGTATTTT
V gene: TRBV7-3; J gene: TRBJ2-2; D gene: -; CDR3 length: 16; clone size: -; CDR3 protein: CASSLTGSGNTGELFF; CDR3 DNA: TGTGCCAGCAGCTTAACCGGCTCCGGGAACACCGGGGAGCTGTTTTTT
V gene: TRBV6-5; J gene: TRBJ1-3; D gene: -; CDR3 length: 14; clone size: few; CDR3 protein: CASSYSGEGNTIYF; CDR3 DNA: TGTGCCAGCAGTTACTCGGGGGAAGGAAACACCATATATTTT
V gene: TRBV4-1; J gene: TRBJ2-5; D gene: -; CDR3 length: 14; clone size: -; CDR3 protein: CASSQDFVVETQYF; CDR3 DNA: TGCGCCAGCAGCCAAGATTTCGTAGTGGAGACCCAGTACTTC
V gene: TRBV2; J gene: TRBJ2-3; D gene: -; CDR3 length: 12; clone size: -; CDR3 protein: CASSERTDTQYF; CDR3 DNA: TGTGCCAGCAGTGAAAGGACAGATACGCAGTATTTT
V gene: TRBV29-1; J gene: TRBJ2-4; D gene: TRBD2; CDR3 length: 14; clone size: few; CDR3 protein: CSVGGGLTKNIQYF; CDR3 DNA: TGCAGCGTTGGGGGAGGGTTGACCAAAAACATTCAGTACTTC
V gene: TRBV5-4; J gene: TRBJ1-1; D gene: -; CDR3 length: 14; clone size: -; CDR3 protein: CASTSQVMNTEAFF; CDR3 DNA: TGTGCCAGCACATCACAGGTAATGAACACTGAAGCTTTCTTT
V gene: TRBV27; J gene: TRBJ2-2; D gene: -; CDR3 length: 16; clone size: -; CDR3 protein: CASSFDRNANTGELFF; CDR3 DNA: TGTGCCAGCAGTTTCGACAGGAACGCGAACACCGGGGAGCTGTTTTTT
V gene: TRBV7-3; J gene: TRBJ2-3; D gene: TRBD2; CDR3 length: 14; clone size: -; CDR3 protein: CASSLAGATDTQYF; CDR3 DNA: TGTGCCAGCAGCTTAGCGGGAGCCACAGATACGCAGTATTTT
V gene: TRBV6-1; J gene: TRBJ2-1; D gene: TRBD1; CDR3 length: 11; clone size: -; CDR3 protein: CASLFETGEFF; CDR3 DNA: TGTGCCAGCCTATTTGAGACAGGGGAGTTCTTC
V gene: TRBV5-4; J gene: TRBJ2-1; D gene: -; CDR3 length: 14; clone size: few; CDR3 protein: CASKNTGTINEQFF; CDR3 DNA: TGTGCCAGCAAAAACACCGGGACCATCAATGAGCAGTTCTTC
V gene: TRBV29-1; J gene: TRBJ2-5; D gene: -; CDR3 length: 12; clone size: -; CDR3 protein: CSAGRGQETQYF; CDR3 DNA: TGCAGCGCCGGACGGGGGCAAGAGACCCAGTACTTC